Presented here are 29 T cell receptor beta chains from one specimen sequenced in a study of PD-1 blockade in classical Hodgkin lymphoma (dated by TCRdb to about 2020). Receptor amplification or capture employed the immunoSEQ multiplex PCR assay. Drawn from immuneACCESS, this table holds only the in-frame rearrangements with V and J called that TCRdb kept. Clones are partly lost; checked studies trace under half to an unresolved V gene and leave the rest unexplained. The sample table lists more than 85,000 clones, about 92% of them with a count of one. Roughly 19% of the sample goes to the ten largest clones. The sample's time point label, in plain terms: cycle 4 day 1 (C4D1), after 6 weeks of nivolumab. Every trial patient had relapsed following autologous stem cell transplantation, and prior brentuximab vedotin exposure was what differed among cohorts A, B and C. The sequences come from peripheral blood mononuclear cells (PBMCs), collected before the fourth cycle of nivolumab. These receptors were obtained from a human donor with classical Hodgkin lymphoma.

This chain joins TRBV10-1 and TRBJ2-2; D assignment may be TRBD1 or TRBD2 (5 bases each). This CDR3 region has 13 residues. Germline V gene lookup returns CDR1 WNHNN and CDR2 SYGVQD (reference sequence). Trimming stripped 6 bases from V and 6 bases from J, with 11 bases between. The CDR3 sequence: CASRGRWAGELFF. CDR3 coding DNA: TGCGCCAGCAGGGGACGTTGGGCCGGGGAGCTGTTTTTT.

The chain employs TRBV5-1 and TRBJ1-3, with no clear D. The germline V and J ends were trimmed by 0 bases and 1 base, with 5 bases remaining between them. The CDR3 length is 14 residues. Germline V gene data show CDR1 as SGHRS and CDR2 as YFSETQ. In DNA, the CDR3 is TGCGCCAGCAGCTTGGGGCGGTCTGGAAACACCATATATTTT. Translation gives CASSLGRSGNTIYF.

V and J are TRBV28 and TRBJ2-2; D gene unclear. The CDR3 has 14 amino acids. Trimming removed 5 bases from V and 6 bases from J, with 13 bases in between. Germline V gene sequence: CDR1 MDHEN, CDR2 SYDVKM. In DNA form, the CDR3 reads TGTGCCAGCAGTACGCAAACGGGCGCCGGGGAGCTGTTTTTT. Amino acids: CASSTQTGAGELFF. Combining the CDR3 with reference TRBV28 and TRBJ2-2 gives the whole variable domain DVKVTQSSRYLVKRTGEKVFLECVQDMDHENMFWYRQDPGLGLRLIYFSYDVKMKEKGDIPEGYSVSREKKERFSLILESASTNQTSMYLCASSTQTGAGELFFGEGSRLTVL.

The rearrangement joins TRBV7-6 to TRBJ2-7; D may be TRBD1 (5 bases). V shed 2 bases and J shed 1 base, with 9 bases lying between them. CDR1 is SGHVS, CDR2 FNYEAQ, per germline. The CDR3 contains 14 residues. CDR3 bases: TGTGCCAGCAGCTTACAGGGAAAATCCTACGAGCAGTACTTC. Translating gives CASSLQGKSYEQYF.

The chain recombines TRBV6-1 with TRBJ2-7, with 13 bases aligning to TRBD2. This CDR3 region has 15 residues. The ends lost 3 bases at V and 4 bases at J; junction bases unmatched: 3. Germline CDR1 reads MNHNS; CDR2 reads SASEGT. The CDR3 nucleotides read TGTGCCAGCAGTGATCGGACTAGCGGGAGTTACGAGCAGTACTTC. Translating gives CASSDRTSGSYEQYF.

This clone has just one count. The chain recombines TRBV28 with TRBJ2-2, with 11 bases aligning to TRBD1. After removal of 4 bases from V and 4 bases from J, the junction contained 5 bases not matched to a gene. Germline V gene data show CDR1 as MDHEN and CDR2 as SYDVKM. This CDR3 region has 16 residues. The CDR3 loop is CASSSGTGGLTGELFF. The CDR3 bases are TGTGCCAGCAGTTCGGGGACAGGGGGGCTCACCGGGGAGCTGTTTTTT.

The V call is TRBV7-9, the J call TRBJ1-1; 8 nucleotides agree with TRBD1. Germline lookup yields CDR1 SEHNR and CDR2 FQNEAQ (reference sequence). The CDR3 has 17 amino acids. The junction had 10 bases not matched to a gene; V was cut back by 4 bases and J by 0 bases. CDR3 residues: CASSSRTGKILNTEAFF. CDR3 DNA sequence: TGTGCCAGCAGCTCCCGGACAGGGAAGATTTTGAACACTGAAGCTTTCTTT.

The chain is built from TRBV7-9 and TRBJ2-1, with 8 bases fitting TRBD2. Germline-derived CDR1 and CDR2 are SEHNR and FQNEAQ (reference sequence). V gave up 5 bases and J gave up 4 bases; unmatched junction bases: 10. The CDR3 has 16 residues. For the CDR3, the DNA is TGTGCCAGCAGCCTACTTTCTAGCGGGCGTTACAATGAGCAGTTCTTC. Amino acids: CASSLLSSGRYNEQFF. Full variable domain (rest looked up from reference TRBV7-9 and TRBJ2-1): DTGVSQNPRHKITKRGQNVTFRCDPISEHNRLYWYRQTLGQGPEFLTYFQNEAQLEKSRLLSDRFSAERPKGSFSTLEIQRTEQGDSAMYLCASSLLSSGRYNEQFFGPGTRLTVL.

V is TRBV6-5 and J is TRBJ1-4; possibly TRBD1 for D (5 bases). Per the germline V gene, CDR1 is MNHEY and CDR2 is SVGAGI. The CDR3 loop spans 14 amino acids. V shed 0 bases and J shed 7 bases, with 9 bases lying between them. The CDR3 protein is CASSYSGVREKLFF. The CDR3 region has the DNA TGTGCCAGCAGTTACTCAGGGGTTCGTGAAAAACTGTTTTTT.

This clone showed up just once. The chain joins TRBV30 to TRBJ1-4; D ambiguous. CDR1 is GTSNPN, CDR2 SVGIG, per germline (reference sequence). The CDR3 loop spans 15 amino acids. Between the trimmed V and J ends, which lost 1 base and 0 bases, there was a span of 9 bases. The CDR3 is CAWSDRGATNEKLFF. CDR3 sequence (DNA): TGTGCCTGGAGTGACCGGGGAGCAACTAATGAAAAACTGTTTTTT.

The rearrangement links TRBV19 to TRBJ2-7; D unresolved. From germline, CDR1 is LNHDA and CDR2 SQIVND (reference sequence). Trimming cost V 5 bases and J 3 bases, with 5 bases left between them. This CDR3 has 11 amino acids. The CDR3 here is CASSSYYEQYF. Here the CDR3 DNA reads TGTGCCAGTAGTTCCTACTACGAGCAGTACTTC.

This chain connects TRBV5-1 to TRBJ2-1; 10 bases map to TRBD2. CDR3 length equals 15 residues. J gave up 10 bases and V 2 bases, and 9 bases lay outside the gene matches. Germline-derived CDR1 and CDR2 are SGHRS and YFSETQ. The CDR3 DNA follows: TGCGCCAGCAGCTTTATAGCGGGAGGCTCTCAGGAGCAGTTCTTC. Translation: CASSFIAGGSQEQFF.

The rearrangement joins TRBV29-1 to TRBJ1-1; TRBD1 is a possible D gene (5 bases). Per germline, CDR1 SQVTM and CDR2 ANQGSEA. The CDR3 sequence is 14 residues long. Trimming removed 5 bases from V and 7 bases from J, with 20 bases in between. The chain's CDR3 is CSVPGPYLAIEAFF. CDR3 bases: TGCAGCGTTCCGGGGCCCTACTTGGCTATTGAAGCTTTCTTT.

This chain links TRBV5-6 with TRBJ2-7; 7 nucleotides line up with TRBD1. The CDR3 loop spans 19 amino acids. Per the germline V gene, CDR1 is SGHDT and CDR2 is YYEEEE. V shed 4 bases, J shed 2 bases, and the junction held 21 bases outside the gene matches. The CDR3 protein is CASSRGPGQLPPTPYEQYF. The CDR3 DNA sequence: TGTGCCAGCAGCCGAGGGCCGGGACAGTTACCCCCTACTCCCTACGAGCAGTACTTC.

This chain uses TRBV9 with TRBJ1-2; D is possibly TRBD1 (5 bases). This CDR3 has 16 residues. Trimming stripped 0 bases from V and 4 bases from J, with 16 bases between. Germline V CDR1 and CDR2: SGDLS, YYNGEE. The CDR3 nucleotides are TGTGCCAGCAGCGTAGATGCGGGGGGAAATCTCTATGGCTACACCTTC. It yields the protein CASSVDAGGNLYGYTF.

The chain carries TRBV27 and TRBJ1-2; D ambiguous. The CDR3 has 15 amino acids. Trimming removed 3 bases at V and 2 bases at J, with 13 bases between. Germline-derived CDR1 and CDR2 are MNHEY and SMNVEV (reference sequence). CDR3 sequence (DNA): TGTGCCAGCAGTTTTTTAACAGCCGCGAACTATGGCTACACCTTC. Translation: CASSFLTAANYGYTF.

The chain is built from TRBV29-1 and TRBJ2-7; possible D gene TRBD1, 5 bases. The CDR3 totals 13 residues. The V end was cut by 4 bases, the J end by 0 bases, with 10 bases between. Germline V CDR1 and CDR2: SQVTM, ANQGSEA. CDR3 coding DNA: TGCAGCGTTGGGGGCATGTACTCCTACGAGCAGTACTTC. Translation: CSVGGMYSYEQYF.

CDR3 amino acids: CASSLGGLRSGRADTDTQYF. DNA of the CDR3: TGTGCCAGCAGTTTAGGCGGTTTGCGAAGCGGGAGGGCCGATACAGATACGCAGTATTTT. The chain recombines TRBV27 with TRBJ2-3; TRBD2 agrees at 10 bases. This CDR3 has 20 amino acids. Trimming cost V 2 bases and J 3 bases; bases outside gene matches: 17. Germline CDR1 is MNHEY and CDR2 is SMNVEV (reference sequence).

This chain connects TRBV6-5 to TRBJ2-5; TRBD1 matches 9 bases. From germline, CDR1 is MNHEY and CDR2 SVGAGI. Trimming cost V 5 bases and J 3 bases; bases outside gene matches: 4. The CDR3 is 14 amino acids. The CDR3 sequence: CASSIQGAKETQYF. The CDR3 DNA reads TGTGCCAGCAGTATACAGGGGGCAAAAGAGACCCAGTACTTC.

This clone appeared once. The chain links TRBV7-2 to TRBJ2-5, with 8 bases lining up with TRBD2. J gave up 5 bases and V 2 bases, and 7 bases lay outside the gene matches. The CDR3 totals 15 residues. The V gene's germline CDR1 is SGHTA and CDR2 FQGNSA. CDR3 coding DNA: TGTGCCAGCAGCTTACAGCGGGAGACTTCCGAGACCCAGTACTTC. This codes for CASSLQRETSETQYF.

The chain employs TRBV6-1 and TRBJ1-5; D is undetermined. The CDR3 covers 12 residues. CDR1 MNHNS and CDR2 SASEGT come from the germline V gene. The V end was cut by 8 bases, the J end by 7 bases, with 12 bases between. CDR3 region: CASRPVGQPQHF. In DNA form, the CDR3 reads TGTGCCAGCCGCCCCGTCGGGCAGCCCCAGCATTTT.

The chain employs TRBV4-3 and TRBJ1-1; 7 bases fit TRBD1. In germline, CDR1 is LGHNA, CDR2 YSLEER. The J segment lost 6 bases and the V segment lost 0 bases, leaving 4 bases of the junction unmatched. The CDR3 runs 14 residues. CDR3 coding DNA: TGCGCCAGCAGCCAAGAACACAGGGGCTCTGAAGCTTTCTTT. Its protein product is CASSQEHRGSEAFF.

The genes are TRBV7-7 and TRBJ2-5; unclear D gene. V lost 5 bases and J lost 1, with 11 bases in between. The length of the CDR3 is 14 residues. Looked up from germline, CDR1 is SSHAT and CDR2 is FNYEAQ (reference sequence). The CDR3 sequence: CASSTNLVQETQYF. Written as DNA, the CDR3 is TGTGCCAGCAGCACCAATCTGGTCCAAGAGACCCAGTACTTC.

The V gene is TRBV4-1, the J gene TRBJ1-2; 8 bases align to TRBD1. This CDR3 comprises 14 residues. CDR1 is MGHRA and CDR2 is YSYEKL in the germline V gene. The V segment lost 1 base and the J segment 4 bases; nucleotides outside the gene matches: 2. CDR3 loop: CASSQAGQGYGYTF. In nucleotides, the CDR3 is TGCGCCAGCAGCCAAGCTGGACAGGGCTATGGCTACACCTTC.

This sequence joins TRBV19 and TRBJ2-7; 8 positions agree with TRBD2. Germline trimming cut 5 bases from V and 3 bases from J; bases unmatched to any gene: 9. Per the germline V gene, CDR1 is LNHDA and CDR2 is SQIVND (reference sequence). The CDR3 loop spans 15 amino acids. CDR3 nucleotide sequence: TGTGCCAGTAGTGTACTACTAGCGGCCGACTACGAGCAGTACTTC. As protein: CASSVLLAADYEQYF.

This sequence joins TRBV27 and TRBJ2-2, with a weak D call TRBD1 (6 bases). Germline V lookup: CDR1 MNHEY, CDR2 SMNVEV (reference sequence). V was shortened by 2 bases and J by 7 bases, with 17 bases between the two germline ends. The CDR3 is 16 residues long. The CDR3 bases are TGTGCCAGCAGTTTAGCAGGGGACCCCCGAAACGGGGAGCTGTTTTTT. This encodes CASSLAGDPRNGELFF.

V gene TRBV6-5 combines with J gene TRBJ2-5, with D unclear. V was pared by 4 bases and J by 2 bases, with 8 bases between. CDR1 and CDR2 (germline): MNHEY, SVGAGI. CDR3 size: 13 residues. Here the CDR3 DNA reads TGTGCCAGCAGTTCAAATGAACAAGAGACCCAGTACTTC. It translates to CASSSNEQETQYF.

The CDR3 loop reads CASSIKVGYYEQYF. CDR3 sequence (DNA): TGTGCCAGTAGTATTAAGGTGGGCTACTACGAGCAGTACTTC. The chain combines TRBV19 with TRBJ2-7; D not certain. V was clipped by 3 bases and J by 3 bases, with 12 bases between them. Per germline, CDR1 LNHDA and CDR2 SQIVND (reference sequence). The CDR3 spans 14 residues.

The chain has TRBV6-5 and TRBJ2-1; TRBD1 agrees at 10 bases. Germline-derived CDR1 and CDR2 are MNHEY and SVGAGI. V was clipped by 2 bases and J by 3 bases; unmatched bases: 1. The CDR3 runs to 15 residues. The CDR3 protein is CASSYRDRGYNEQFF. The CDR3 region has the DNA TGTGCCAGCAGTTACCGGGACAGGGGCTACAATGAGCAGTTCTTC.